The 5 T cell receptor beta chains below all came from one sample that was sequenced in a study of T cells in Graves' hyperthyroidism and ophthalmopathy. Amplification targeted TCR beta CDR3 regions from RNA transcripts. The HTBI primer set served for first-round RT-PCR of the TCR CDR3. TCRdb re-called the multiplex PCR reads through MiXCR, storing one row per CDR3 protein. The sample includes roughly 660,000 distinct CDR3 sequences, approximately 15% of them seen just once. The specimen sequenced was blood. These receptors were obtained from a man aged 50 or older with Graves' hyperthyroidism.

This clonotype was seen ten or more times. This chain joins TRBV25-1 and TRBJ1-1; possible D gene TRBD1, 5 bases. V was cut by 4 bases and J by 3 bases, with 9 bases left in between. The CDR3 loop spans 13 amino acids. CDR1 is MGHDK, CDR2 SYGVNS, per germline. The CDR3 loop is CASSGQGDTEAFF. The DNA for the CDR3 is TGTGCCAGCAGTGGGCAGGGTGACACTGAAGCTTTCTTT.

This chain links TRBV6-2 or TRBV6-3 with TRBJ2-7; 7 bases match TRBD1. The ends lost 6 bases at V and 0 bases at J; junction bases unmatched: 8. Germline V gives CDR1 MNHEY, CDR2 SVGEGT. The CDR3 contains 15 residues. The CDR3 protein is CASRLTGITSYEQYF. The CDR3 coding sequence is TGTGCCAGCAGGTTGACAGGGATAACCTCCTACGAGCAGTACTTC.

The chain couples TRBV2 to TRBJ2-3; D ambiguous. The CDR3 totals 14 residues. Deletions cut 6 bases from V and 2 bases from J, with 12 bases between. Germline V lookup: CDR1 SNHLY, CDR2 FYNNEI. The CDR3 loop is CASRARAFTDTQYF. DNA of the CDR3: TGTGCCAGCAGAGCCCGCGCCTTCACAGATACGCAGTATTTT.

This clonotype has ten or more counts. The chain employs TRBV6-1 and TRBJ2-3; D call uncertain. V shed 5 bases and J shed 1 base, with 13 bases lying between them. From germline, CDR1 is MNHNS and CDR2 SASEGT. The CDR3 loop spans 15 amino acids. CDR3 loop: CASSLRQAGTDTQYF. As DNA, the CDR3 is TGTGCCAGCAGTCTTCGGCAGGCTGGCACAGATACGCAGTATTTT.

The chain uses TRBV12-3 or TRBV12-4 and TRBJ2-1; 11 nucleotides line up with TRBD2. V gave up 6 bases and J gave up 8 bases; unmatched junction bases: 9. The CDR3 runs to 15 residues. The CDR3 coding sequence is TGTGCCAGCAGCCACACTAGCGGGAGTCACGATGAGCAGTTCTTC. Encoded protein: CASSHTSGSHDEQFF.